The following is a T cell receptor beta chain sequence with its context. Trimming removed 3 bases at V and 0 bases at J, with 6 bases between. Germline CDR1 and CDR2: SEHNR and FQNEAQ (reference sequence). CDR3 length equals 14 residues. These data come from a study of blood T cell repertoires in COVID-19. About the study: The analysed material was cDNA or gDNA that came from T cells, B-cell-depleted T cells, or PBMCs.

Clones were read by immunoSEQ multiplex PCR, and TCRdb kept only the in-frame ones, dropping some. The table lists 200,000 to 300,000 clones, almost 85% of them singletons. The sequencing input was peripheral blood. The rearrangement links TRBV7-9 to TRBJ1-5; D possibly corresponds to TRBD1 (5 bases). This sequence was found in a man over 45 with acute or convalescent COVID-19. The CDR3 bases are TGTGCCAGCAGCTTTCAGGGTAGCAATCAGCCCCAGCATTTT. Its translation: CASSFQGSNQPQHF.